This is a list of T cell receptor beta chains from one sample in a study of blood T cell repertoires in COVID-19. Generated by immunoSEQ multiplex PCR, the TCRdb table keeps only in-frame clones and is missing some. The sample has some 190,000 clones, about 85% seen once; the top ten hold 6.9%. The specimen was peripheral blood. Source of these receptors: an older man with COVID-19, enrolled during active disease. CDR3s include the opening cysteine and the closing phenylalanine or tryptophan. Each record gives: clone size, J gene, V gene, D gene, CDR3 DNA, CDR3 protein. A D gene is named only where the DNA matches it firmly. Not every row has a clone size; where given, it reads once, few, many or a size class.

clone_size: once; j_call: TRBJ1-5; v_call: TRBV28; d_call: .; cdr3_nt: TGTGCCAGCAGTCCCTGGGACAACTCTCCTCAGCCCCAGCATTTT; cdr3_aa: CASSPWDNSPQPQHF
clone_size: .; j_call: TRBJ1-1; v_call: TRBV7-2; d_call: .; cdr3_nt: TGTGCCAGCAGCTTATGGCGGGTGAACACTGAAGCTTTCTTT; cdr3_aa: CASSLWRVNTEAFF
clone_size: .; j_call: TRBJ1-5; v_call: TRBV10-3; d_call: TRBD1; cdr3_nt: TGTGCCATCAGTGAACAGGGACAGGGGAATCAGCCCCAGCATTTT; cdr3_aa: CAISEQGQGNQPQHF
clone_size: .; j_call: TRBJ2-2; v_call: TRBV10-3; d_call: .; cdr3_nt: TGTGCCATCAGACAGTCGAACACCGGGGAGCTGTTTTTT; cdr3_aa: CAIRQSNTGELFF
clone_size: .; j_call: TRBJ2-3; v_call: TRBV18; d_call: .; cdr3_nt: TGTGCCAGCTCACCTGGGGGCGAAACAGATACGCAGTATTTT; cdr3_aa: CASSPGGETDTQYF
clone_size: .; j_call: TRBJ1-1; v_call: TRBV9; d_call: TRBD1; cdr3_nt: TGTGCCAGCAGCGCGAGGGCGGGACAGGGCCTGAACACTGAAGCTTTCTTT; cdr3_aa: CASSARAGQGLNTEAFF
clone_size: once; j_call: TRBJ2-3; v_call: TRBV6-5; d_call: TRBD1; cdr3_nt: TGTGCCAGCAGAGTGACAGGGGCGGATACGCAGTATTTT; cdr3_aa: CASRVTGADTQYF
clone_size: .; j_call: TRBJ2-7; v_call: TRBV3-1/TRBV3-2; d_call: TRBD2; cdr3_nt: TGTGCCAGCAGCCAAGGACTAGCGGGTCTCTACGAGCAGTACTTC; cdr3_aa: CASSQGLAGLYEQYF
clone_size: .; j_call: TRBJ2-1; v_call: TRBV5-1; d_call: TRBD2; cdr3_nt: TGCGCCAGCAGCCCTCGGACTAGCGGGGGAAATGAGCAGTTCTTC; cdr3_aa: CASSPRTSGGNEQFF
clone_size: .; j_call: TRBJ2-1; v_call: TRBV5-1; d_call: TRBD2; cdr3_nt: TGCGCCAGCGGGTATAGCGGGGGGGCCGGTTTATCGGAGGAGCAGTTCTTC; cdr3_aa: CASGYSGGAGLSEEQFF
clone_size: .; j_call: TRBJ2-2; v_call: TRBV2; d_call: TRBD1; cdr3_nt: TGTGCCAGCAGGACCGGGACAGGGGTCGCCGGGGAGCTGTTTTTT; cdr3_aa: CASRTGTGVAGELFF
clone_size: few; j_call: TRBJ2-7; v_call: TRBV7-9; d_call: .; cdr3_nt: TGTGCCAGCAGCCGCGACACGTCGGTTTACGAGCAGTACTTC; cdr3_aa: CASSRDTSVYEQYF
clone_size: .; j_call: TRBJ2-2; v_call: TRBV9; d_call: .; cdr3_nt: TGTGCCAGCAGCGCTAGGGAGTTGTCCGGGGAGCTGTTTTTT; cdr3_aa: CASSARELSGELFF
clone_size: .; j_call: TRBJ1-3; v_call: TRBV6-6; d_call: .; cdr3_nt: TGTGCCAGCAATCCCGAGGGTTCTGGAAACACCATATATTTT; cdr3_aa: CASNPEGSGNTIYF
clone_size: .; j_call: TRBJ1-4; v_call: TRBV7-9; d_call: .; cdr3_nt: TGTGCCAGCAGCCCACCTCGCCCCCCGAGGAAACTGTTTTTT; cdr3_aa: CASSPPRPPRKLFF
clone_size: .; j_call: TRBJ2-3; v_call: TRBV9; d_call: .; cdr3_nt: TGTGCCAGCAGCGTGAAGTCTACAGGAAAGCTCACAGATACGCAGTATTTT; cdr3_aa: CASSVKSTGKLTDTQYF
clone_size: few; j_call: TRBJ2-4; v_call: TRBV6-2/TRBV6-3; d_call: .; cdr3_nt: TGTGCCAGCAGTTACTCGATGCAGGGGCTCAGGGACTTC; cdr3_aa: CASSYSMQGLRDF
clone_size: .; j_call: TRBJ1-2; v_call: TRBV2; d_call: .; cdr3_nt: TGTGCCAGCAGTCCCGAGGGGGTGGTGAACTATGGCTACACCTTC; cdr3_aa: CASSPEGVVNYGYTF
clone_size: .; j_call: TRBJ2-1; v_call: TRBV3-1/TRBV3-2; d_call: .; cdr3_nt: TGTGCCAGCAGCCAAGAGGGGGGAGGCTCCTACAATGAGCAGTTCTTC; cdr3_aa: CASSQEGGGSYNEQFF
clone_size: once; j_call: TRBJ1-2; v_call: TRBV28; d_call: TRBD1; cdr3_nt: TGTGCCAGCAGTTTACGGGGGACAGGCGTTAACTATGGCTACACCTTC; cdr3_aa: CASSLRGTGVNYGYTF
clone_size: .; j_call: TRBJ1-1; v_call: TRBV4-3; d_call: TRBD1; cdr3_nt: TGCGCCAGCAGCCAAGAAGGCAGGGGGACTGAAGCTTTCTTT; cdr3_aa: CASSQEGRGTEAFF
clone_size: once; j_call: TRBJ1-5; v_call: TRBV10-3; d_call: .; cdr3_nt: TGTGCCATCAGTGACCCCAGGGGAAATGGCAATCAGCCCCAGCATTTT; cdr3_aa: CAISDPRGNGNQPQHF
clone_size: few; j_call: TRBJ2-7; v_call: TRBV10-3; d_call: TRBD2; cdr3_nt: TGTGCCATCAGTGAGTCCACCGGGACTAGCGGGGGCTACGAGCAGTACTTC; cdr3_aa: CAISESTGTSGGYEQYF
clone_size: .; j_call: TRBJ2-5; v_call: TRBV18; d_call: .; cdr3_nt: TGTGCCAGCTCACCACCGATCGGTCAAGAGACCCAGTACTTC; cdr3_aa: CASSPPIGQETQYF
clone_size: .; j_call: TRBJ1-1; v_call: TRBV19; d_call: .; cdr3_nt: TGTGCCAGTAGTATAGGTCGGCAGGGGAACACTGAAGCTTTCTTT; cdr3_aa: CASSIGRQGNTEAFF
clone_size: .; j_call: TRBJ2-7; v_call: TRBV7-2; d_call: .; cdr3_nt: TGTGCCAGCAGCTTAGGGAGGGGGCTTAGTTACGAGCAGTACTTC; cdr3_aa: CASSLGRGLSYEQYF
clone_size: .; j_call: TRBJ1-1; v_call: TRBV3-1/TRBV3-2; d_call: TRBD1; cdr3_nt: TGTGCCAGCAGCCCACAGGGGGCGGAGAACACTGAAGCTTTCTTT; cdr3_aa: CASSPQGAENTEAFF